These T cell receptor beta chains were read from a single sample in a study of blood T cell repertoires in COVID-19. Assay used: immunoSEQ multiplex PCR; TCRdb lists only in-frame clones, some missing. Counted here are fewer than 120,000 clones, about four fifths occurring once; the ten biggest clones make up approximately 15%. The specimen sequenced was peripheral blood. The receptors stem from a woman aged 55-75 years with acute or convalescent COVID-19. CDR3s include the opening cysteine and the closing phenylalanine or tryptophan.

>TRBV7-9
CASSQLRQPQHF
>TRBV23-1
CASSQSSTQETQYF
>TRBV7-9
CASSLTAGPYGNTIYF
>TRBV14
CASSPLGTGAGELFF
>TRBV4-3
CASSQEVGGQGHEKLFF
>TRBV7-7
CASSPMKAGAGNEQFF
>TRBV5-8
CASSSGGQSNQPQHF
>TRBV27
CASSLRRQAGYTF
>TRBV13
CASSSGGSGEKLFF
>TRBV9
CASSATSRSETQYF
>TRBV6-2/TRBV6-3
CASSPRSGGPRTGELFF
>TRBV10-3
CAISASGVTEAFF
>TRBV2
CASYRDRGAYEQYF
>TRBV11-2
CASSPGGSNEQFF
>TRBV5-6
CASSFGQGNSPLHF
>TRBV7-6
CASSLQANQPQHF
>TRBV30
CAWSAQRGANEQFF
>TRBV9
CASSVGGGAWETQYF
>TRBV12-3/TRBV12-4
CASSLRGYYGYTF
>TRBV30
CAWSSGGSTDTQYF
>TRBV18
CASSPAGYEQYF
>TRBV9
CASNSGGETQYF
>TRBV7-9
CASSLTSGQETQYF
>TRBV2
CASSEVPGQGQPQHF
>TRBV12-3/TRBV12-4
CASSLRGTQYF
>TRBV19
CASSAYRDRVQAGTGELFF
>TRBV19
CASTKQDFGNQPQHF
>TRBV4-3
CASSQSPGNTIYF
>TRBV7-6
CASSSPGQHTDTQYF
>TRBV6-6
CASSGEGRQPQHF
>TRBV5-6
CASSTRGYNEQFF
>TRBV19
CASSAGQYSPLHF
>TRBV12-3/TRBV12-4
CASSPGDRQPQHF